This T cell receptor (beta chain) appears in the sequencing data of a study of glioma-infiltrating T cells after dendritic cell vaccination. Study findings and constraints: No direct clonality-survival link was found; a diverse polyclonal response may matter.

TCRB CDR3 was amplified from 2 ug genomic DNA or less. Measured with immunoSEQ multiplex PCR; TCRdb has only the in-frame clones, and not every one. The repertoire holds roughly 62,000 clones, around 83% seen once, with about a sixth in the top ten. Time point reported: after dendritic cell vaccination, including at tumor progression/relapse. Selection required adequate fresh-frozen tumor tissue plus more than two years' survival data. A note on this clone: No antigen is known for it.

This TCR was sampled from a human donor with glioblastoma. The sample consisted of blood, taken after dendritic cell vaccination.

The CDR3 DNA sequence: TGTGCCAGCAGCGACGGGGATAATCAGCCCCAGCATTTT. This codes for CASSDGDNQPQHF. The rearrangement joins TRBV5-4 to TRBJ1-5; D is uncertain. Between the trimmed V and J ends, which lost 4 bases and 4 bases, there was a span of 9 bases. The CDR3 spans 13 residues. CDR1 is SGHNT and CDR2 is YYREEE in the germline V gene (reference sequence).